This T cell receptor (beta chain) was recorded in a study of T-cell reconstitution after alpha-beta-depleted transplantation in children. Molecular barcoding with unique molecular identifiers was used for the TCRbeta library. Via MiXCR, TCRdb re-called the PCR reads, giving one row per CDR3 protein. The sample has about 32,000 distinct CDR3 sequences, 5% to 7% seen once. In its sample, this clonotype was seen many times. Antigen: not known. Points from the study as a whole: Alpha-beta T cells about two months after transplant reportedly derived from several hundred expanded graft clones. T-cell counts and diversity at one year post-transplant came mainly from newly produced T cells.

The CDR3 is made up of 15 amino acids. Per the germline V gene, CDR1 is LNHNV and CDR2 is YYDKDF (reference sequence). With 3 bases clipped from V and 2 bases from J, the junction kept 2 bases outside the gene matches. This clonotype originated in a child under two years old who had a stem cell transplant for acute myeloid leukemia, so the T cells may come from the graft donor. This chain connects TRBV15 to TRBJ2-2, with 8 bases that match TRBD1. This specimen consisted of peripheral blood, obtained 60 days after TCRalphabeta/CD19-depleted stem cell transplant. Here the CDR3 DNA reads TGTGCCACCAGCAGGACAGGGGTCAACACCGGGGAGCTGTTTTTT. Translation: CATSRTGVNTGELFF.